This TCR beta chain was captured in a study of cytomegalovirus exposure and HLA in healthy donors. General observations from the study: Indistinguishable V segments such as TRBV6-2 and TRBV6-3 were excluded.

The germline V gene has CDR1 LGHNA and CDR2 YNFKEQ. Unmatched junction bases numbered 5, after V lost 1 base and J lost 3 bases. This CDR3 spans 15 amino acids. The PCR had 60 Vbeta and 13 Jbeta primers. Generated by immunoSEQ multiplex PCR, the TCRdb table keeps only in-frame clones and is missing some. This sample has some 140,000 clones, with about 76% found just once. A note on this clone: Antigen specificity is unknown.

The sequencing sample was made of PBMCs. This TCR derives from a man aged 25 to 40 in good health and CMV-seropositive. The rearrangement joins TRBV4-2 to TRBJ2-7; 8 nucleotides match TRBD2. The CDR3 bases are TGTGCCAGCAGCCAAGTAGCGGGGAGCGACTACGAGCAGTACTTC. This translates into CASSQVAGSDYEQYF.